The 26 T cell receptor beta chains reported below all come from one sample, sequenced in a study of regulatory T cells in long-lasting Graves disease. CDR3 regions were amplified by Arm-PCR using iRepertoire HTBI primers to build TCR beta libraries. TCRdb recomputed calls from the multiplex PCR reads with MiXCR, one row per CDR3 protein. The data contain around 500,000 distinct CDR3 sequences, approximately 13% of them singletons. As for time point: newly diagnosed GD, antithyroid drugs for less than 3 months. There was RNA extracted from PBMCs, and the TCR library was made from it. These data also featured in a second study, about T cells in Graves' hyperthyroidism and ophthalmopathy.

Sequencing was performed on peripheral blood mononuclear cells (PBMCs), taken at new diagnosis, from a patient treated with antithyroid drugs. These receptors originate from a man younger than 40 with Graves disease.

There are many counts of this clonotype. The CDR3 sequence is CACQRERSYEQYF. Written as DNA, the CDR3 is TGTGCCTGCCAGCGGGAGAGGTCCTACGAGCAGTACTTC. This chain joins TRBV30 and TRBJ2-7, with 8 bases fitting TRBD2. The germline V gene encodes CDR1 GTSNPN and CDR2 SVGIG (reference sequence). This CDR3 has 13 residues. V shed 6 bases and J 1 base; nucleotides not matched to a gene: 5.

This clonotype was seen more than once but under ten times. CDR3 in DNA: TGTGCCAGCAGCCCTCGGGCGGCTGGGTCACCTCAAGAGACCCAGTACTTC. Encoded protein: CASSPRAAGSPQETQYF. The rearrangement links TRBV7-9 to TRBJ2-5; D unclear. The CDR3 covers 17 residues. CDR1 and CDR2 from the germline V gene are SEHNR and FQNEAQ (reference sequence). V lost 5 bases, J lost 2 bases, and 21 bases lay in between.

This clonotype was detected many times. V and J are TRBV20-1 and TRBJ1-2, with D unresolved. CDR1 and CDR2 from the germline V gene are DFQATT and SNEGSKA (reference sequence). V dropped 0 bases and J dropped 4 bases, with 12 bases sitting between them. The CDR3 extends over 14 amino acids. The CDR3 DNA reads as TGCAGTGCTAGAGATCCCCGGTCGTCCTATGGCTACACCTTC. This codes for CSARDPRSSYGYTF.

This clonotype appeared a few times. This rearrangement joins TRBV9 to TRBJ2-3, with 9 bases matching TRBD1. Germline trimming cut 3 bases from V and 1 base from J; bases unmatched to any gene: 3. From germline, CDR1 is SGDLS and CDR2 YYNGEE. CDR3 length: 15 amino acids. CDR3 protein: CASSATGGRTDTQYF. The CDR3 nucleotides are TGTGCCAGCAGCGCAACAGGGGGCCGCACAGATACGCAGTATTTT.

The CDR3 bases are TGTGCCAGCCTAGCAGGGGGCCTCACTGAAGCTTTCTTT. This codes for CASLAGGLTEAFF. The chain combines TRBV6-1 with TRBJ1-1, with 8 nucleotides matching TRBD1. The CDR3 is 13 residues long. Trimming cost V 8 bases and J 4 bases; bases outside gene matches: 6. Germline CDR1 is MNHNS and CDR2 is SASEGT.

The sample holds many counts of this clonotype. The chain is built from TRBV6-1 and TRBJ1-4; a weak D match, TRBD1 (6 bases). V was cut by 6 bases and J by 6 bases, with 11 bases left in between. The CDR3 is 13 amino acids. The germline V gene encodes CDR1 MNHNS and CDR2 SASEGT. The DNA of the CDR3 is TGTGCCAGCAGAGTAGGGGGAGATGAAAAACTGTTTTTT. This encodes CASRVGGDEKLFF.

This clonotype showed up many times. V usage is TRBV20-1 and J usage is TRBJ2-7, with a possible D match to TRBD2 (5 bases). The CDR3 consists of 15 residues. Germline-derived CDR1 and CDR2 are DFQATT and SNEGSKA (reference sequence). Trimming removed 1 base at V and 2 bases at J, with 15 bases between. CDR3 loop: CSARASAGVPYEQYF. CDR3 DNA sequence: TGCAGTGCTAGAGCCTCCGCCGGGGTCCCCTACGAGCAGTACTTC.

This clonotype has at least ten counts. The chain joins TRBV20-1 to TRBJ2-3; tentative D call: TRBD2 (6 bases). Germline lookup yields CDR1 DFQATT and CDR2 SNEGSKA (reference sequence). This CDR3 has 14 amino acids. Between the trimmed V and J ends, which lost 3 bases and 2 bases, there was a span of 12 bases. The chain's CDR3 is CSASDREHTDTQYF. For the CDR3, the DNA is TGCAGTGCTAGCGACCGGGAGCACACAGATACGCAGTATTTT.

A few counts support this clonotype. The junction departs from germline at one end; a sequencing error may be responsible. The chain links TRBV29-1 to TRBJ2-7; the match to TRBD1 covers 10 bases. CDR3 length: 15 amino acids. The germline V gene encodes CDR1 SQVTM and CDR2 ANQGSEA. Here the CDR3 DNA reads TGCAGCGTTGAAGACAGGGACAGGGGCTCCTACGAGCGGTACTTC. It is translated as CSVEDRDRGSYERYF.

This clonotype came up many times. The V gene is TRBV12-3 or TRBV12-4, the J gene TRBJ1-2, with 9 bases fitting TRBD1. The V gene end was trimmed by 4 bases and the J gene end by 4 bases; junction bases not matched to a gene: 10. CDR3 length: 16 amino acids. The CDR3 nucleotides are TGTGCCAGCAGTTCCCAAGACCGGGACAGGGCCTATGGCTACACCTTC. As protein: CASSSQDRDRAYGYTF.

This chain uses TRBV12-3 or TRBV12-4 with TRBJ2-4; D tentatively reads TRBD1 or TRBD2 (5 bases each). The CDR3 contains 14 residues. V gave up 8 bases and J gave up 0 bases, with 11 bases separating them. The CDR3 loop reads CASCPGPAKNIQYF. For the CDR3, the DNA is TGTGCCAGCTGCCCGGGACCAGCCAAAAACATTCAGTACTTC.

The chain joins TRBV4-1 to TRBJ2-3; maybe TRBD2 (6 bases). The CDR3 runs to 18 residues. Germline V CDR1 and CDR2: MGHRA, YSYEKL. The V end was cut by 4 bases, the J end by 4 bases, with 24 bases between. In DNA form, the CDR3 reads TGCGCCAGCAGCCTAGGCGGGGCTAGCCTGAGGGGCCCAGATACGCAGTATTTT. It translates to CASSLGGASLRGPDTQYF.

J is TRBJ2-7 and V is TRBV29-1, with D possibly being TRBD1 (6 bases). The CDR3 covers 14 residues. The germline V and J ends were trimmed by 6 bases and 2 bases, with 17 bases remaining between them. Germline-derived CDR1 and CDR2 are SQVTM and ANQGSEA. CDR3 nucleotides: TGCAGCGTAGCCATCGTGGACAGTCCCTACGAGCAGTACTTC. Its translation: CSVAIVDSPYEQYF.

V is TRBV7-7 and J is TRBJ2-7, with a weak D call TRBD1 (5 bases). V shed 2 bases and J shed 3 bases, with 11 bases lying between them. Germline V gene sequence: CDR1 SSHAT, CDR2 FNYEAQ (reference sequence). This CDR3 region has 14 residues. For the CDR3, the DNA is TGTGCCAGCAGCTTACCGGCAGGGAACTACGAGCAGTACTTC. Protein sequence: CASSLPAGNYEQYF. The complete variable domain, with remaining parts taken from reference TRBV7-7 and TRBJ2-7, reads GAGVSQSPRYKVTKRGQDVTLRCDPISSHATLYWYQQALGQGPEFLTYFNYEAQPDKSGLPSDRFSAERPEGSISTLTIQRTEQRDSAMYRCASSLPAGNYEQYFGPGTRLTVT.

This clonotype was counted ten times or more. The V and J genes are TRBV12-3 or TRBV12-4 and TRBJ1-6; D unresolved. The CDR3 is 13 amino acids. V shed 2 bases and J shed 6 bases, with 5 bases lying between them. The DNA of the CDR3 is TGTGCCAGCAGTTTACAGTCTAATTCACCCCTCCACTTT. This sequence encodes CASSLQSNSPLHF.

With regard to this clonotype: A much larger clonotype is one base distant, so this may be a read error. The rearrangement links TRBV6-2 or TRBV6-3 to TRBJ2-3, with 9 bases that match TRBD1. The germline CDR1 and CDR2 sequences are MNHEY and SVGEGT. The CDR3 runs to 15 residues. The CDR3, as DNA: TGTGCCCGCAGTCCGGGACAGGGATTTCCAGATACGCAGTATTTT. This gives the protein CARSPGQGFPDTQYF.

This clonotype was counted at least ten times. This sequence joins TRBV5-1 and TRBJ2-5, with D uncertain. CDR3 length: 12 amino acids. V was shortened by 1 base and J by 5 bases, with 6 bases between the two germline ends. Per the germline V gene, CDR1 is SGHRS and CDR2 is YFSETQ. CDR3 in DNA: TGCGCCAGCAGCTTGTACAGCGAGACCCAGTACTTC. Protein product: CASSLYSETQYF.

This clonotype was counted many times. This chain uses TRBV7-3 with TRBJ2-2, with TRBD2 matching over 9 bases. Germline loops: CDR1 SGHTA, CDR2 FQGTGA. Trimming removed 5 bases from V and 6 bases from J; junction bases left unmatched: 10. CDR3 length: 16 residues. The chain's CDR3 is CASSLPTLAGPGELFF. CDR3 in DNA: TGTGCCAGCAGCCTACCAACGCTAGCGGGACCCGGGGAGCTGTTTTTT.

This clonotype was found many times. The genes are TRBV7-8 and TRBJ2-5; D may be TRBD2 (6 bases). Germline CDR1 is SGHVS and CDR2 is FQNEAQ. V lost 0 bases to trimming and J lost 5 bases, with 13 bases between them. The CDR3 loop spans 15 amino acids. CDR3 residues: CASSLAIVGRETQYF. For the CDR3, the DNA is TGTGCCAGCAGCTTAGCGATCGTGGGGAGGGAGACCCAGTACTTC.

The chain recombines TRBV18 with TRBJ2-1, with D unresolved. The CDR3 runs 13 residues. V was clipped by 6 bases and J by 5 bases, with 11 bases between them. Germline assignment: CDR1 KGHSH and CDR2 LQKENI. The CDR3 protein is CASSPDWDNEQFF. CDR3 DNA sequence: TGTGCCAGCTCTCCTGACTGGGACAATGAGCAGTTCTTC.

A remark on this clonotype: A much larger clone is a single base away; this may be a read error. The rearrangement joins TRBV2 to TRBJ2-3; 14 bases map to TRBD2. Germline-derived CDR1 and CDR2 are SNHLY and FYNNEI. The CDR3 runs 14 residues. J lost 7 bases, V lost 6 bases, and 3 bases had no gene match. This chain's CDR3 is CASSGTSGSNTQYF. DNA of the CDR3: TGTGCCAGCAGCGGGACTAGCGGGAGTAATACGCAGTATTTT.

The V gene is TRBV10-3, the J gene TRBJ2-2, with 16 bases that match TRBD2. The germline V gene encodes CDR1 ENHRY and CDR2 SYGVKD. This CDR3 contains 18 residues. Germline trimming cut 7 bases from V and 6 bases from J; bases unmatched to any gene: 11. DNA of the CDR3: TGTGCCATCAAGCCCCCGGGACTAGCGGGAGGGCAGGCCGGGGAGCTGTTTTTT. Amino acid sequence: CAIKPPGLAGGQAGELFF.

This clonotype was seen repeatedly, ten times or more. The CDR3 sequence is CASSFAGTGSGYTF. The CDR3 region has the DNA TGTGCCAGCAGCTTTGCCGGGACAGGGAGCGGCTACACCTTC. The chain combines TRBV7-9 with TRBJ1-2; 9 bases match TRBD1. Germline CDR1 SEHNR, CDR2 FQNEAQ (reference sequence). The CDR3 sequence is 14 residues long. V lost 3 bases to trimming and J lost 8 bases; unmatched junction nucleotides: 7.

The CDR3 sequence is CASSLTGTRETQYF. The CDR3 region has the DNA TGTGCCAGCAGCCTTACCGGGACTCGAGAGACCCAGTACTTC. The V gene is TRBV7-3, the J gene TRBJ2-5; a possible D gene is TRBD2 (6 bases). The CDR3 consists of 14 residues. The V gene lost 5 bases and the J gene lost 4 bases, with 14 bases spanning the gap. Germline V gene data show CDR1 as SGHTA and CDR2 as FQGTGA.

This clonotype showed up many times. The genes are TRBV2 and TRBJ1-2; 8 nucleotides match TRBD1. This CDR3 contains 15 residues. Germline lookup yields CDR1 SNHLY and CDR2 FYNNEI. V shed 4 bases and J 7 bases; nucleotides not matched to a gene: 11. In DNA, the CDR3 is TGTGCCAGCAGTGCGGACAGGGCTCAGGGATTTGGCTACACCTTC. Translated: CASSADRAQGFGYTF.

As for this clonotype: This may stem from a read error, because a much larger clone lies one nucleotide away. The chain carries TRBV12-3 or TRBV12-4 and TRBJ1-1; D ambiguous. This CDR3 spans 12 amino acids. Written as DNA, the CDR3 is TGTGTCAGCACCGTCGGCGGGGATGAAGCTTTCTTT. Translation: CVSTVGGDEAFF.